This T cell receptor beta chain was recovered during a study of blood T cell repertoires in COVID-19. Study summary: Whether acute or convalescent, the COVID-19 samples came from the United States, Italy and Spain.

As handled by the study authors: By means of reference gene primer amplification, nucleated cell counts were estimated. Sequencing was performed with immunoSEQ multiplex PCR; in TCRdb, only in-frame clones are kept and a portion is missing. V, J and clone size are taken as reported in that table, and D and trimming were inferred from the DNA itself. This sample has around 200,000 clones, with 85% found just once. The CDR3 has 15 amino acids. CDR1 and CDR2 (germline): SGHRS, YFSETQ. V dropped 1 base and J dropped 1; count of bases not matched to a gene: 0. Participant age was about 18 to 100 years, and participants resided in 24 US areas. The study assigned cohorts using participant-reported clinical history.

The chain links TRBV5-1 to TRBJ2-2, with 8 positions matching TRBD2. What was sequenced was PBMCs or T cells enriched from blood (not recorded which). The TCR was taken from a man aged 40-50 years who had recovered from COVID-19. The CDR3 DNA is TGCGCCAGCAGCTTGAGCGGGAGGAACACCGGGGAGCTGTTTTTT. Protein: CASSLSGRNTGELFF.